This TCR beta chain came from a study of cytomegalovirus exposure and HLA in healthy donors. Germline V gene lookup returns CDR1 SGHDN and CDR2 FVKESK. V dropped 4 bases and J dropped 3; count of bases not matched to a gene: 12. There are 16 residues in the CDR3. Primers for the PCR totalled 60 Vbeta and 13 Jbeta. Data came from immunoSEQ multiplex PCR; TCRdb stores just in-frame clones and leaves some out. Among around 150,000 clones listed, about 80% were seen once. The TCR originated in a female donor in good health and CMV-seronegative. The genes are TRBV14 and TRBJ2-7; the match to TRBD1 covers 7 bases. The specimen was PBMCs. CDR3 sequence (DNA): TGTGCCAGCAGCCGGGGCGCCGGGACAGTTCGCTACGAGCAGTACTTC. This translates into CASSRGAGTVRYEQYF.